This entry features one T cell receptor beta chain sequence. The V end lost 0 bases, the J end lost 6 bases, and 11 bases lay between the germline ends. The germline CDR1 and CDR2 sequences are LGHNT and FRNRAP. CDR3 length equals 15 residues. This record comes from a study of T cell changes during pregnancy in multiple sclerosis. Sequencing used immunoSEQ multiplex PCR; TCRdb keeps in-frame clones, though not all of them. The sample records fewer than 60,000 clones, 80% to 95% being singletons. Sequenced material: CD4+ T cells from peripheral blood mononuclear cells, taken after pregnancy. This chain connects TRBV12-5 to TRBJ2-2, with D perhaps matching TRBD2 (5 bases). The TCR was taken from a female donor with multiple sclerosis, enrolled in a pregnancy study. CDR3 sequence: CASGLVLAKPGELFF. In DNA, the CDR3 is TGTGCTAGTGGTTTGGTCTTAGCGAAGCCCGGGGAGCTGTTTTTT.